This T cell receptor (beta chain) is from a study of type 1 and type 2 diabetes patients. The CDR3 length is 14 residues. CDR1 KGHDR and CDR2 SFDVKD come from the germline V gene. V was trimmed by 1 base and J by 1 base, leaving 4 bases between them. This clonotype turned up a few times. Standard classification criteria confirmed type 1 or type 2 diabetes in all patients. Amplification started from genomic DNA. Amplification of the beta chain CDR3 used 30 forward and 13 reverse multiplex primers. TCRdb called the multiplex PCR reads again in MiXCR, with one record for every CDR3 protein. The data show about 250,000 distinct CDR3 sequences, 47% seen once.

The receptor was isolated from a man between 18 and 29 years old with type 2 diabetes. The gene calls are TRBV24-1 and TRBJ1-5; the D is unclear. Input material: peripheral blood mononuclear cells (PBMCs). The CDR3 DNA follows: TGTGCCACCAGTGATTTTCTGAGCAATCAGCCCCAGCATTTT. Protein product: CATSDFLSNQPQHF.